The rows below give T cell receptor beta chains drawn from one sample of a study of chemoradiotherapy in HPV16-positive cancers. Here immunoSEQ multiplex PCR was the method, and the copy in TCRdb shows in-frame clones only, minus some. The sample gives under 40,000 clones, 80% to 90% of which show up once; 3% to 4% is in the top ten. The source was blood, collected from a patient who underwent chemoradiotherapy. These receptors originate from a human donor with HPV-associated anogenital cancer. Each CDR3 is given with its conserved first and last residue. D genes are given only for firm matches.

TRBJ2-7	TRBV7-2	TRBD2	CASRGASGGAYEQYF	TGTGCCAGCAGAGGAGCTAGCGGGGGGGCCTACGAGCAGTACTTC
TRBJ1-2	TRBV4-3	NA	CASSQGVGNGYTF	TGCGCCAGCAGCCAGGGGGTGGGAAATGGCTACACCTTC
TRBJ1-3	TRBV21-1	NA	CASSKDRSWAGNTIYF	TGTGCCAGCAGCAAAGACAGAAGTTGGGCTGGAAACACCATATATTTT
TRBJ1-1	TRBV5-1	NA	CASSITGTGGSTEAFF	TGCGCCAGCAGCATAACAGGGACGGGGGGAAGCACTGAAGCTTTCTTT
TRBJ2-5	TRBV19	NA	CASSMRSRQETQYF	TGTGCCAGTAGTATGAGGTCCAGACAAGAGACCCAGTACTTC
TRBJ1-5	TRBV5-5	NA	CASSPAGESYVQPQHF	TGTGCCAGCAGCCCCGCAGGGGAATCCTACGTTCAGCCCCAGCATTTT
TRBJ2-5	TRBV11-3	TRBD2	CASSPGRGSQETQYF	TGTGCCAGCAGCCCGGGGAGGGGATCTCAAGAGACCCAGTACTTC
TRBJ2-5	TRBV7-8	NA	CASSLEGRLVRTQETQYF	TGTGCCAGCAGCTTAGAGGGTAGGCTAGTACGAACCCAAGAGACCCAGTACTTC
TRBJ2-3	TRBV7-2	NA	CASSSTDTQYF	TGTGCCAGCAGCTCAACAGATACGCAGTATTTT
TRBJ2-3	TRBV27	NA	CASRSTGVAGRKNTQYF	TGTGCCAGCAGATCCACAGGGGTAGCGGGCAGAAAAAATACGCAGTATTTT
TRBJ1-2	TRBV19	TRBD1	CASSDPGDRNSYGYTF	TGTGCCAGTAGTGACCCCGGGGACAGAAATTCCTATGGCTACACCTTC
TRBJ2-7	TRBV11-3	TRBD2	CASSLVAGGMSYEQYF	TGTGCCAGCAGCTTAGTAGCGGGAGGGATGTCCTACGAGCAGTACTTC